The 25 T cell receptor beta chains listed next were all sequenced from one sample in a study of shared clonotypes between healthy human individuals. As defined, naive CD8 cells were CD45RO-negative and positively selected for CCR7, with terminally differentiated effector memory CD45RA+ cells excluded. The table came from immunoSEQ multiplex PCR; TCRdb's copy has only in-frame clones and leaves some out. The sample has approximately 840,000 clones, about 96% seen once; the top ten hold about 0.25%. Sequenced: naive CD8+ T cells sorted from blood. The receptors derive from a man aged 25 to 40 in good health.

This rearrangement joins TRBV28 to TRBJ2-6; D possibly corresponds to TRBD1 (5 bases). This CDR3 is 15 amino acids long. Deletions cut 8 bases from V and 1 base from J, with 12 bases between. Germline values: CDR1 MDHEN, CDR2 SYDVKM. The CDR3 DNA reads as TGTGCCAGCTCAATTAGGGGTTCTGGGGCCAACGTCCTGACTTTC. This encodes CASSIRGSGANVLTF.

V and J are TRBV27 and TRBJ2-7, with 7 positions matching TRBD2. This CDR3 comprises 14 residues. In germline, CDR1 is MNHEY, CDR2 SMNVEV (reference sequence). Trimming removed 8 bases from V and 2 bases from J; junction bases left unmatched: 9. In DNA, the CDR3 is TGTGCCAGCCGCCCGGGGGGAGGGACCTACGAGCAGTACTTC. This sequence encodes CASRPGGGTYEQYF.

The genes are TRBV27 and TRBJ2-1; the match to TRBD2 covers 9 bases. The V segment lost 6 bases and the J segment 0 bases; nucleotides outside the gene matches: 6. The CDR3 has 16 amino acids. Per the germline V gene, CDR1 is MNHEY and CDR2 is SMNVEV (reference sequence). In nucleotides, the CDR3 is TGTGCCAGCAGATCTGGGACTAGCAGCTCCTACAATGAGCAGTTCTTC. It encodes CASRSGTSSSYNEQFF.

The rearrangement uses TRBV6-5 and TRBJ2-5; TRBD2 matches 7 bases. With 6 bases clipped from V and 2 bases from J, the junction kept 6 bases outside the gene matches. The CDR3 totals 14 residues. CDR1 MNHEY and CDR2 SVGAGI come from the germline V gene. CDR3 region: CASSQAGPQETQYF. The CDR3 DNA reads TGTGCCAGCAGCCAAGCGGGACCACAAGAGACCCAGTACTTC.

V gene TRBV7-8 combines with J gene TRBJ2-3; D might be TRBD1 (5 bases). The CDR3 sequence is 16 residues long. Germline V gene lookup returns CDR1 SGHVS and CDR2 FQNEAQ. Trimming took 5 bases from V and 2 from J, leaving 17 bases between them. CDR3 nucleotide sequence: TGTGCCAGCAGCCCCCTCCCGGACACCAACACAGATACGCAGTATTTT. Translation gives CASSPLPDTNTDTQYF.

This chain links TRBV11-2 with TRBJ2-7; 7 nucleotides agree with TRBD2. Germline V CDR1 and CDR2: SGHAT, FQNNGV. The ends lost 3 bases at V and 2 bases at J; junction bases unmatched: 10. The CDR3 has 16 residues. The CDR3 sequence: CASSFASAGPAYEQYF. The DNA for the CDR3 is TGTGCCAGCAGCTTCGCGTCAGCGGGACCGGCCTACGAGCAGTACTTC.

The chain links TRBV2 to TRBJ2-2; 8 nucleotides match TRBD2. The germline V gene has CDR1 SNHLY and CDR2 FYNNEI. The ends lost 8 bases at V and 0 bases at J; junction bases unmatched: 11. The CDR3 runs 17 residues. The CDR3: CASEARTSSANTGELFF. In DNA, the CDR3 is TGTGCCAGCGAGGCGCGGACTAGCAGCGCGAACACCGGGGAGCTGTTTTTT.

The chain recombines TRBV4-3 with TRBJ2-7, with 13 bases lining up with TRBD2. The J segment lost 4 bases and the V segment lost 4 bases, leaving 10 bases of the junction unmatched. The CDR3 runs to 17 residues. Germline assignment: CDR1 LGHNA and CDR2 YSLEER. Here the CDR3 DNA reads TGCGCCAGCAGCCCGGGACTAGCGGGAATCTTCGGGTACGAGCAGTACTTC. It translates to CASSPGLAGIFGYEQYF.

V gene TRBV7-9 combines with J gene TRBJ2-2; TRBD2 matches 13 bases. CDR3 length equals 18 residues. Germline trimming cut 3 bases from V and 3 bases from J; bases unmatched to any gene: 7. From germline, CDR1 is SEHNR and CDR2 FQNEAQ (reference sequence). The CDR3 loop is CASSFGTSGEAYTGELFF. The CDR3 nucleotides are TGTGCCAGCAGCTTCGGGACTAGCGGGGAGGCTTACACCGGGGAGCTGTTTTTT.

As DNA, the CDR3 is TGTGCCAGCTCACTTTTAAACAGGGGGTTCGCCTACGAGCAGTACTTC. This gives the protein CASSLLNRGFAYEQYF. The V and J genes are TRBV18 and TRBJ2-7, with 8 bases fitting TRBD1. This CDR3 has 16 residues. V lost 4 bases to trimming and J lost 2 bases; unmatched junction nucleotides: 10. The germline CDR1 and CDR2 sequences are KGHSH and LQKENI.

This chain links TRBV27 with TRBJ2-7; 7 nucleotides agree with TRBD1. Germline-derived CDR1 and CDR2 are MNHEY and SMNVEV (reference sequence). CDR3 length equals 14 residues. V trimming: 3 bases; J trimming: 5 bases; junction bases outside the gene matches: 7. CDR3 in amino acids: CASSFRGQPHEQYF. The CDR3 DNA sequence: TGTGCCAGCAGTTTCAGGGGACAGCCCCACGAGCAGTACTTC.

The rearrangement links TRBV2 to TRBJ2-5; 7 bases are a match to TRBD2. J lost 5 bases, V lost 5 bases, and 8 bases had no gene match. This CDR3 has 14 amino acids. Looked up from germline, CDR1 is SNHLY and CDR2 is FYNNEI. CDR3 in amino acids: CASSPLGGFETQYF. The CDR3 region has the DNA TGTGCCAGCAGTCCCCTGGGGGGGTTCGAGACCCAGTACTTC.

The chain combines TRBV7-2 with TRBJ2-5, with D tentatively TRBD2 (5 bases). The CDR3 extends over 15 amino acids. Germline loops: CDR1 SGHTA, CDR2 FQGNSA. Trimming took 1 base from V and 7 from J, leaving 16 bases between them. The CDR3 protein is CASSLGAGGGPTQYF. The CDR3 DNA sequence: TGTGCCAGCAGCTTAGGGGCGGGCGGTGGGCCGACCCAGTACTTC.

As to this clone: Other DNA sequences in the sample encode the same CDR3. The chain couples TRBV5-1 to TRBJ1-1; the D is unclear. V was clipped by 0 bases and J by 0 bases, with 6 bases between them. The germline V gene encodes CDR1 SGHRS and CDR2 YFSETQ. CDR3 length: 14 amino acids. The CDR3 region has the DNA TGCGCCAGCAGCTTGGGTGGGATGAACACTGAAGCTTTCTTT. Translated: CASSLGGMNTEAFF.

The chain is built from TRBV6-4 and TRBJ1-1; D is ambiguous. The germline V gene has CDR1 MRHNA and CDR2 SNTAGT. The CDR3 spans 15 residues. Trimming left V 6 bases short and J 0 bases short, with 14 bases between. Here the CDR3 DNA reads TGTGCCAGCAGCCCTTCGATGGGGATGAACACTGAAGCTTTCTTT. Its protein product is CASSPSMGMNTEAFF.

The chain is built from TRBV2 and TRBJ1-1; unclear D gene. The ends were cut back, 8 bases at V and 1 base at J, with 5 bases in the middle. Germline CDR1 is SNHLY and CDR2 is FYNNEI. The CDR3 consists of 11 residues. CDR3 nucleotides: TGTGCCAGCGAAGGGAACACTGAAGCTTTCTTT. Amino acids: CASEGNTEAFF.

The chain uses TRBV5-6 and TRBJ1-4; 8 bases are a match to TRBD1. The germline CDR1 and CDR2 sequences are SGHDT and YYEEEE. Trimming took 4 bases from V and 4 from J; bases not matched to a gene: 9. The CDR3 spans 16 residues. DNA for the CDR3: TGTGCCAGCAGCGTTACCCCGGGACAGGATAATGAAAAACTGTTTTTT. The encoded protein is CASSVTPGQDNEKLFF. Looking up the rest from reference TRBV5-6 and TRBJ1-4 gives the full variable domain: DAGVTQSPTHLIKTRGQQVTLRCSPKSGHDTVSWYQQALGQGPQFIFQYYEEEERQRGNFPDRFSGHQFPNYSSELNVNALLLGDSALYLCASSVTPGQDNEKLFFGSGTQLSVL.

J is TRBJ2-5 and V is TRBV29-1, with TRBD1 matching 9 bases. With 4 bases clipped from V and 0 bases from J, the junction kept 6 bases outside the gene matches. The CDR3 has 15 residues. Germline V gene lookup returns CDR1 SQVTM and CDR2 ANQGSEA. The CDR3 DNA follows: TGCAGCGTTGGTACAGGGGGCGATTACCAAGAGACCCAGTACTTC. Translation: CSVGTGGDYQETQYF.

A word on this clone: Other DNA variants within this sample encode the same CDR3. The gene calls are TRBV29-1 and TRBJ2-1; D is ambiguous. The CDR3 spans 13 residues. Trimming stripped 4 bases from V and 0 bases from J, with 7 bases between. The germline gives CDR1 SQVTM, CDR2 ANQGSEA. CDR3 residues: CSVGVSSYNEQFF. In DNA, the CDR3 is TGCAGCGTTGGGGTCAGCTCCTACAATGAGCAGTTCTTC.

This clone was recorded only once. This sample also contains other DNA sequences that code for the same CDR3. This chain links TRBV15 with TRBJ2-7; TRBD1 might be the D (6 bases). Germline loops: CDR1 LNHNV, CDR2 YYDKDF (reference sequence). V lost 3 bases and J 2 bases, leaving 8 bases between the germline ends. CDR3 size: 13 residues. The CDR3 sequence: CATSRDSTYEQYF. DNA of the CDR3: TGTGCCACCAGCAGGGACAGCACCTACGAGCAGTACTTC. The whole variable domain, remainder taken from reference TRBV15 and TRBJ2-7, is DAMVIQNPRYQVTQFGKPVTLSCSQTLNHNVMYWYQQKSSQAPKLLFHYYDKDFNNEADTPDNFQSRRPNTSFCFLDIRSPGLGDTAMYLCATSRDSTYEQYFGPGTRLTVT.

The chain uses TRBV5-1 and TRBJ2-5; 13 bases align to TRBD2. The CDR3 is 16 amino acids. The trim removed 4 bases at V and 5 bases at J, leaving 8 bases unmatched. The V gene's germline CDR1 is SGHRS and CDR2 YFSETQ. This CDR3 is CASSEGLAGALETQYF. Here the CDR3 DNA reads TGCGCCAGCAGCGAAGGACTAGCGGGAGCGTTGGAGACCCAGTACTTC.

A single count supports this clone. The chain couples TRBV7-6 to TRBJ2-7, with D perhaps TRBD2 (6 bases). The V gene lost 4 bases and the J gene lost 3 bases, with 10 bases spanning the gap. The CDR3 is made up of 13 amino acids. CDR1 and CDR2 (germline): SGHVS, FNYEAQ. Written as DNA, the CDR3 is TGTGCCAGCAGCTCAGCCGGGAGCTACGAGCAGTACTTC. Protein product: CASSSAGSYEQYF.

The V call is TRBV27, the J call TRBJ2-1; 13 bases agree with TRBD2. The CDR3 spans 16 residues. Germline CDR1 is MNHEY and CDR2 is SMNVEV (reference sequence). V dropped 1 base and J dropped 6; count of bases not matched to a gene: 3. CDR3 coding DNA: TGTGCCAGCAGTTTATTACTAGCGGGAGGGGCCAATGAGCAGTTCTTC. This gives the protein CASSLLLAGGANEQFF.

This rearrangement joins TRBV7-6 to TRBJ2-2; D not resolved. CDR1 and CDR2 from the germline V gene are SGHVS and FNYEAQ. Trimming removed 0 bases at V and 6 bases at J, with 11 bases between. The CDR3 covers 15 residues. CDR3 sequence reads: CASSLAVLGPGELFF. The CDR3 DNA reads TGTGCCAGCAGCTTAGCTGTCTTAGGTCCCGGGGAGCTGTTTTTT. The variable domain in full, with the rest retrieved from reference TRBV7-6 and TRBJ2-2, is GAGVSQSPRYKVTKRGQDVALRCDPISGHVSLYWYRQALGQGPEFLTYFNYEAQQDKSGLPNDRFSAERPEGSISTLTIQRTEQRDSAMYRCASSLAVLGPGELFFGEGSRLTVL.

Written as DNA, the CDR3 is TGTGCCAGCAGTTGGCTCGGGACAGGTTGGGATACGCAGTATTTT. Amino acid sequence: CASSWLGTGWDTQYF. The rearrangement uses TRBV27 and TRBJ2-3; 8 bases map to TRBD1. CDR3 length: 15 residues. V shed 4 bases, J shed 6 bases, and the junction held 9 bases outside the gene matches. Germline loops: CDR1 MNHEY, CDR2 SMNVEV (reference sequence).